This TCR beta chain is drawn from a study of CD8 T cells in ankylosing spondylitis. Regarding the study as a whole: The study looked at matched synovial fluid samples from ankylosing spondylitis patients. Disease-linked clones were reported to be significantly enriched there.

The CDR3 covers 17 residues. The J segment lost 9 bases and the V segment lost 6 bases, leaving 14 bases of the junction unmatched. In germline, CDR1 is MDHEN, CDR2 SYDVKM. Of note for this clonotype: Its antigen is currently unknown.

TCRdb called the 5' RACE reads again in MiXCR, with one record for every CDR3 protein. This sample has about 250,000 distinct CDR3 sequences, with 30% to 35% found just once. The sequenced sample was blood, either unsorted or a sorted T cell fraction (not recorded which). The TCR comes from a male donor with ankylosing spondylitis or in good health (not recorded which). This sequence joins TRBV28 and TRBJ2-2, with TRBD1 identical over 12 bases. CDR3 loop: CASSLEGTGGRTRELFF. The CDR3 coding sequence is TGTGCCAGCAGCTTAGAAGGGACAGGGGGCCGGACGAGGGAGCTGTTTTTT.